This is a list of T cell receptor beta chains from one sample in a study of blood T cell repertoires in COVID-19. Clones were read by immunoSEQ multiplex PCR, and TCRdb kept only the in-frame ones, dropping some. The sample has approximately 94,000 clones, roughly 82% seen once. The sequenced material came from peripheral blood. Source of these receptors: a man in his 60s with acute or convalescent COVID-19. Each CDR3 is given with its conserved first and last residue.

j_gene | v_gene | len | CDR3aa
TRBJ1-1 | TRBV7-2 | 16 | CASRDTGGFRDTEAFF
TRBJ2-5 | TRBV7-2 | 14 | CASSQSDRARTQYF
TRBJ1-1 | TRBV5-1 | 18 | CASSLEPTGSKMNTEAFF
TRBJ2-6 | TRBV18 | 19 | CASSPDPAGTTSGANVLTF
TRBJ2-5 | TRBV7-8 | 18 | CASSERLAGAWGGETQYF
TRBJ2-7 | TRBV7-2 | 12 | CASSLGVGEQYF
TRBJ1-2 | TRBV5-1 | 15 | CASSLPDRTKGSYTF
TRBJ1-2 | TRBV5-1 | 17 | CASRASLPRDGYYGYTF
TRBJ1-5 | TRBV10-2 | 13 | CASSTQGPQPQHF
TRBJ2-1 | TRBV5-6 | 16 | CASSAPLAGSYNEQFF
TRBJ2-7 | TRBV5-4 | 14 | CASSFGQLTYEQYF
TRBJ1-6 | TRBV15 | 14 | CATSRDFSGSPLHF
TRBJ2-1 | TRBV7-3 | 14 | CASSPGQAYNEQFF
TRBJ1-3 | TRBV19 | 15 | CASRPIDRDGNTIYF
TRBJ1-1 | TRBV7-9 | 13 | CASSLSRTDEAFF
TRBJ2-3 | TRBV19 | 16 | CASSILSTGGSDTQYF
TRBJ2-2 | TRBV7-2 | 14 | CASSPQGPAGELFF
TRBJ1-2 | TRBV20-1 | 11 | CSARGGGEYTF
TRBJ2-7 | TRBV4-3 | 14 | CASSQDRSNYEQYF
TRBJ2-2 | TRBV19 | 14 | CASSTVPGIGELFF
TRBJ1-2 | TRBV6-5 | 15 | CASSKTGGAGYGYTF
TRBJ2-2 | TRBV5-1 | 15 | CASRQPPAGFGELFF
TRBJ1-6 | TRBV2 | 14 | CASSGTGFNSPLHF
TRBJ2-4 | TRBV18 | 17 | CASSLSTGTLAKNIQYF
TRBJ1-1 | TRBV4-2 | 16 | CASSQDRGNRNTEAFF
TRBJ1-2 | TRBV5-4 | 12 | CASRQGNYGYTF
TRBJ2-2 | TRBV2 | 16 | CASSDVAGRNTGELFF
TRBJ1-2 | TRBV5-6 | 15 | CASSIKGDPLYGYTF
TRBJ2-7 | TRBV5-6 | 19 | CASSLVRAGTSGGTYEQYF
TRBJ2-2 | TRBV18 | 15 | CASSPPARNTGELFF
TRBJ2-3 | TRBV19 | 13 | CASRKASTDTQYF
TRBJ2-7 | TRBV5-1 | 13 | CASSLGIGGEQYF
TRBJ2-1 | TRBV4-1 | 16 | CASSPEPGLAGYEQFF
TRBJ2-3 | TRBV28 | 15 | CASSPKGLSTDTQYF
TRBJ1-2 | TRBV6-6 | 13 | CASTRGFGYGYTF
TRBJ2-6 | TRBV28 | 17 | CASRTPLGGAGANVLTF